The present entry profiles one TCR beta chain with its context. Its antigen is not identified. Assay used: immunoSEQ multiplex PCR; TCRdb lists only in-frame clones, some missing. The sample holds 90,000 to 120,000 clones, about 88% seen once. This sample is part of a study of T cell responses to AZD1222 COVID-19 vaccine. Study-level results: Among the donors, most were white British and more were female, and clonal diversity was possibly underestimated.

The CDR3 has 20 amino acids. Germline V gene lookup returns CDR1 KGHSH and CDR2 LQKENI. V was pared by 0 bases and J by 0 bases, with 13 bases of the junction left unmatched. This specimen was peripheral blood, taken on day 0 of AZD1222 vaccination. This receptor was taken from an adult in good health. The chain combines TRBV18 with TRBJ1-4, with TRBD1 matching over 7 bases. CDR3: CASSPPTNNGQDATNEKLFF. In nucleotides, the CDR3 is TGTGCCAGCTCACCACCAACGAACAACGGACAGGATGCAACTAATGAAAAACTGTTTTTT.